This T cell receptor beta chain was profiled in a study of cytomegalovirus exposure and HLA in healthy donors. The junction had 4 bases not matched to a gene; V was cut back by 6 bases and J by 3 bases. The CDR3 contains 13 residues. Germline values: CDR1 MNHEY, CDR2 SVGAGI. Primers for the PCR totalled 60 Vbeta and 13 Jbeta. Measured with immunoSEQ multiplex PCR; TCRdb has only the in-frame clones, and not every one. The sample lists about 83,000 clones, 78% seen once, with over 4.5% in the top ten. The rearrangement links TRBV6-5 to TRBJ2-7, with TRBD1 identical over 8 bases. This TCR was sampled from a man aged 18-30 years in good health and CMV-seropositive. Specimen: PBMCs. The CDR3 region has the DNA TGTGCCAGCAGAAGGACAGGGTACTACGAGCAGTACTTC. Translated: CASRRTGYYEQYF.